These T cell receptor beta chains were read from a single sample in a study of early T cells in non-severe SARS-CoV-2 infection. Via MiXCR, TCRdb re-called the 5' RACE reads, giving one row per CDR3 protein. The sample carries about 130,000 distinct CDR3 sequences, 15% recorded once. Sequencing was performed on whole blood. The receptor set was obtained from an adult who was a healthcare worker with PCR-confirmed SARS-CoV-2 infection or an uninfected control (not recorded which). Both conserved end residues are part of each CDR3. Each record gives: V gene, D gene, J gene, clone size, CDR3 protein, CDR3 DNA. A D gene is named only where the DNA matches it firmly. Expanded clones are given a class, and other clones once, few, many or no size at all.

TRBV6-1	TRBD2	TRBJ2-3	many	CASSTGGATDTQYF	TGTGCCAGCAGTACCGGGGGGGCTACAGATACGCAGTATTTT
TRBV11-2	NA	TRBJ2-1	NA	CASSLIPEGEQFF	TGTGCCAGCAGCTTGATACCAGAGGGTGAGCAGTTCTTC
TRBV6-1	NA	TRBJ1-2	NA	CASSEAGWQGYTF	TGTGCCAGCAGTGAAGCCGGGTGGCAGGGGTACACCTTC
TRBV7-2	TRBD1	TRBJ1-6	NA	CASSLGRDSYSPLHF	TGTGCCAGCAGCTTAGGGAGGGACAGCTATTCACCCCTCCACTTT
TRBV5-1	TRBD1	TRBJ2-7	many	CASSSTTWTGRSYEQYF	TGCGCCAGCAGCTCTACTACTTGGACAGGGCGCTCCTACGAGCAGTACTTC
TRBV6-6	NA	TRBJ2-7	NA	CASASGTPPYEQYF	TGTGCCAGTGCCTCCGGGACACCCCCCTACGAGCAGTACTTC
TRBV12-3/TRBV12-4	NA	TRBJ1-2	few	CASSPGTSGYTF	TGTGCCAGCAGTCCCGGGACATCTGGCTACACCTTC
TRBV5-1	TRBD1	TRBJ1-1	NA	CASKGQGMDTEVFF	TGCGCCAGCAAGGGACAGGGAATGGACACTGAAGTTTTCTTT
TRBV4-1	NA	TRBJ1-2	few	CASSQDRGRGDYGYTF	TGCGCCAGCAGCCAAGATCGGGGCAGGGGCGACTATGGCTACACCTTC
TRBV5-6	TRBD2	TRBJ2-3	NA	CASSLLGSGSTDTQYF	TGTGCCAGCAGCTTGTTGGGTAGCGGGAGCACAGATACGCAGTATTTT
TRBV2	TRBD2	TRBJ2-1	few	CASSLSSGGAGEQFF	TGTGCCAGCAGTCTTTCTAGCGGGGGGGCCGGTGAGCAGTTCTTC
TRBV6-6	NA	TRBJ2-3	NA	CASSSRTVSTDTQYF	TGTGCCAGCAGTTCCCGGACGGTTAGCACAGATACGCAGTATTTT
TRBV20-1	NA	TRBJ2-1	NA	CSAAQSSYNEQFF	TGCAGTGCTGCTCAGAGCTCCTACAATGAGCAGTTCTTC
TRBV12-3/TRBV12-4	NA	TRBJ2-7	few	CASGISSYYEQYF	TGTGCCAGCGGAATATCCTCCTACTACGAGCAGTACTTC
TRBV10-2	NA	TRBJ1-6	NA	CASRVDTSSYNSPLHF	TGCGCCAGCAGGGTTGACACGAGCTCCTATAATTCACCCCTCCACTTT
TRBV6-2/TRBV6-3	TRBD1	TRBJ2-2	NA	CASSYRTGVNTGELFF	TGTGCCAGCAGTTACCGAACAGGGGTGAACACCGGGGAGCTGTTTTTT
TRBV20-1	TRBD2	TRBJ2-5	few	CSAILAGGQETQYF	TGCAGTGCAATACTAGCGGGGGGGCAAGAGACCCAGTACTTC
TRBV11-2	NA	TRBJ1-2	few	CASSLGSIYGYTF	TGTGCCAGCAGCTTAGGCAGCATCTATGGCTACACCTTC
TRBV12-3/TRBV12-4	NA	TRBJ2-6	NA	CASSPAASGANVLTF	TGTGCCAGCAGTCCCGCTGCATCTGGGGCCAACGTCCTGACTTTC
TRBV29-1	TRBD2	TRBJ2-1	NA	CSTALRGGLEQFF	TGCAGCACAGCTCTGCGGGGGGGCCTTGAGCAGTTCTTC
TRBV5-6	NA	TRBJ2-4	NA	CASGWGPSQNIQYF	TGTGCCAGCGGCTGGGGGCCCAGTCAAAACATTCAGTACTTC
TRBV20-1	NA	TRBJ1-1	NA	CSADRNTEAFF	TGCAGTGCCGACCGGAACACTGAAGCTTTCTTT
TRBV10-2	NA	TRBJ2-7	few	CASVLGNEQYF	TGCGCCAGCGTCCTTGGGAACGAGCAGTACTTC
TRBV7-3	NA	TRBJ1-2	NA	CTSSSTAGRGYTF	TGTACCAGCAGCTCTACAGCTGGGAGGGGCTACACCTTC
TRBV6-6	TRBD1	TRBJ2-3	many	CASSSTGDTDTQYF	TGTGCCAGCAGTTCGACAGGGGACACAGATACGCAGTATTTT
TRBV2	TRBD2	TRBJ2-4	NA	CASRASTSGPSIQYF	TGTGCCAGCAGGGCGTCCACTAGCGGACCCTCTATTCAGTACTTC
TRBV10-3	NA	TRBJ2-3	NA	CAISSADTQYF	TGTGCCATCAGTTCCGCAGATACGCAGTATTTT
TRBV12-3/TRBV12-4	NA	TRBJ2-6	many	CASSLDSTGANVLTF	TGTGCCAGCAGCCTAGACTCCACTGGGGCCAACGTCCTGACTTTC
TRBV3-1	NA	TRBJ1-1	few	CASSPYQLGAEAFF	TGTGCCAGCAGCCCCTATCAATTGGGTGCTGAAGCTTTCTTT
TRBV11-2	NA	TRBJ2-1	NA	CASSPGLAQYEQFF	TGTGCCAGCAGCCCAGGACTCGCTCAGTATGAGCAGTTCTTC
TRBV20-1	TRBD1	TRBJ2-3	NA	CSARELGTGGVTDTQYF	TGCAGTGCTAGAGAGCTCGGTACAGGGGGAGTCACAGATACGCAGTATTTT
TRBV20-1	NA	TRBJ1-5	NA	CSAYAGVGRSNQPQHF	TGCAGTGCGTATGCGGGGGTGGGGAGAAGCAATCAGCCCCAGCATTTT
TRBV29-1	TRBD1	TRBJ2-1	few	CSARTGVEQFF	TGCAGCGCCAGGACAGGGGTTGAGCAGTTCTTC
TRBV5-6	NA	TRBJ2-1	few	CASSLVLNEQFF	TGTGCCAGCAGCTTGGTACTCAATGAGCAGTTCTTC
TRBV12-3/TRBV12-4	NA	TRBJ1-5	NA	CASSFGAYSNQPQHF	TGTGCCAGCAGTTTTGGCGCTTATAGCAATCAGCCCCAGCATTTT
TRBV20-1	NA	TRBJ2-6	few	CSARKGGPGANVLTF	TGCAGTGCTAGAAAAGGGGGGCCTGGGGCCAACGTCCTGACTTTC
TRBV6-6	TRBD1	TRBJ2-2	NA	CAGSYTIGTGDRTGELFF	TGTGCCGGCAGTTACACAATCGGGACAGGGGATAGGACCGGGGAGCTGTTTTTT
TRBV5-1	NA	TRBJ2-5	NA	CASSAGQETQYF	TGCGCCAGCAGCGCTGGGCAAGAGACCCAGTACTTC
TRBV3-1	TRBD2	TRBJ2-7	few	CASSQARLAGSYEQYF	TGTGCCAGCAGCCAAGCTAGACTAGCGGGTTCCTACGAGCAGTACTTC
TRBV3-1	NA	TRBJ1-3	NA	CASSPESSAGNTIYF	TGTGCCAGCAGCCCGGAATCAAGTGCTGGAAACACCATATATTTT
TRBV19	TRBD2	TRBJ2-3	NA	CASSIDYGTSGGPSTDTQYF	TGTGCCAGTAGTATAGACTATGGGACTAGCGGGGGACCTAGCACAGATACGCAGTATTTT
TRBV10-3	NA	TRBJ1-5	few	CAISEGRPGEPQHF	TGTGCCATCAGTGAGGGACGGCCCGGAGAGCCCCAGCATTTT
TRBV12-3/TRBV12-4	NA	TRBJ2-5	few	CASSLAQTMETQYF	TGTGCCAGCAGTTTAGCGCAAACCATGGAGACCCAGTACTTC
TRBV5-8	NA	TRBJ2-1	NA	CASRQHGSDEQFF	TGTGCCAGCAGACAACACGGGAGCGATGAGCAGTTCTTC
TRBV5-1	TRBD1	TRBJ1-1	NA	CAGRGQGAINTEAFF	TGCGCCGGCAGGGGACAGGGGGCTATTAACACTGAAGCTTTCTTT
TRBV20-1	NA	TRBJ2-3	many	CSARAGYTDTQYF	TGCAGTGCTAGGGCGGGGTACACAGATACGCAGTATTTT